Shown below are 21 T cell receptor beta chains from a single sample sequenced in a study of cytomegalovirus exposure and HLA in healthy donors. The PCR used 60 Vbeta and 13 Jbeta primers. Sequencing used immunoSEQ multiplex PCR; TCRdb keeps in-frame clones, though not all of them. The sample carries about 97,000 clones, around 81% recorded once. The source material was PBMCs. The receptor source for this set is a man in his forties or fifties in good health and CMV-seropositive.

The CDR3 DNA sequence: TGTGCCAGTATTCAGGGCCCTGGGCAGCCCCAGCATTTT. Translation: CASIQGPGQPQHF. The rearrangement links TRBV19 to TRBJ1-5, with a tentative D call TRBD1 (5 bases). V was trimmed by 7 bases and J by 7 bases, leaving 14 bases between them. This CDR3 comprises 13 residues. Germline V gives CDR1 LNHDA, CDR2 SQIVND (reference sequence).

This clone was recorded only once. The chain is built from TRBV7-8 and TRBJ1-4, with D possibly being TRBD1 (5 bases). V lost 5 bases, J lost 5 bases, and 15 bases lay in between. The length of the CDR3 is 15 residues. The germline V gene has CDR1 SGHVS and CDR2 FQNEAQ. The CDR3 sequence is CASSPRGGMNEKLFF. The CDR3 nucleotides read TGTGCCAGCAGCCCCCGGGGGGGGATGAATGAAAAACTGTTTTTT.

The V and J genes are TRBV7-9 and TRBJ1-6; tentatively, D is TRBD1 (6 bases). This CDR3 comprises 15 residues. Germline loops: CDR1 SEHNR, CDR2 FQNEAQ (reference sequence). V lost 2 bases to trimming and J lost 7 bases, with 12 bases between them. CDR3 in amino acids: CASSLSGQGNSPLHF. In DNA form, the CDR3 reads TGTGCCAGCAGCTTATCGGGGCAGGGGAATTCACCCCTCCACTTT.

The rearrangement joins TRBV15 to TRBJ2-5, with TRBD2 matching 7 bases. Germline V lookup: CDR1 LNHNV, CDR2 YYDKDF (reference sequence). The CDR3 runs 15 residues. V lost 1 base, J lost 3 bases, and 5 bases stayed unmatched. CDR3 nucleotide sequence: TGTGCCACCAGCAGAGGAGGGGCGGGGGAAGAGACCCAGTACTTC. Its translation: CATSRGGAGEETQYF.

The V and J genes are TRBV28 and TRBJ2-7; 8 positions agree with TRBD2. This CDR3 has 16 amino acids. Germline CDR1 reads MDHEN; CDR2 reads SYDVKM. The V and J ends lost 6 bases and 4 bases, in that order; junction bases with no gene match: 14. This CDR3 reads CASRGPSGGAGYEQYF. The CDR3 DNA sequence: TGTGCCAGCAGAGGCCCCTCCGGGGGGGCTGGGTACGAGCAGTACTTC.

V and J are TRBV6-5 and TRBJ1-1, with TRBD1 matching over 7 bases. The CDR3 is 16 amino acids. The germline gives CDR1 MNHEY, CDR2 SVGAGI. V lost 0 bases, J lost 7 bases, and 11 bases stayed unmatched. CDR3 DNA: TGTGCCAGCAGTTACTCCCCCCCTGGGGCAGGGGGTGAAGCTTTCTTT. It translates to CASSYSPPGAGGEAFF.

V is TRBV5-5 and J is TRBJ2-1, with TRBD2 identical over 9 bases. CDR3 length: 15 residues. J lost 4 bases, V lost 3 bases, and 5 bases had no gene match. The germline CDR1 and CDR2 sequences are SGHKS and YYEKEE (reference sequence). As DNA, the CDR3 is TGTGCCAGCAGCTACCTAGCGGGGACGTACAATGAGCAGTTCTTC. This codes for CASSYLAGTYNEQFF.

The CDR3 spells CASSVSWGANYGYTF. The DNA for the CDR3 is TGTGCCAGCAGCGTATCCTGGGGGGCTAACTATGGCTACACCTTC. The chain has TRBV9 and TRBJ1-2, with a tentative D call TRBD1 (5 bases). There are 15 residues in the CDR3. The germline gives CDR1 SGDLS, CDR2 YYNGEE. V was clipped by 1 base and J by 0 bases, with 10 bases between them.

This chain uses TRBV29-1 with TRBJ1-1; D perhaps matches TRBD1 (6 bases). Looked up from germline, CDR1 is SQVTM and CDR2 is ANQGSEA. The V end was cut by 6 bases, the J end by 3 bases, with 17 bases between. The CDR3 has 14 amino acids. The CDR3 spells CSVAIGGVDTEAFF. The CDR3 bases are TGCAGCGTCGCGATAGGGGGAGTGGACACTGAAGCTTTCTTT.

This clone has more than one count but fewer than ten. The gene calls are TRBV30 and TRBJ2-1, with 13 positions matching TRBD2. CDR3 length equals 19 residues. Germline CDR1 and CDR2: GTSNPN and SVGIG (reference sequence). V gave up 5 bases and J gave up 4 bases; unmatched junction bases: 17. The CDR3 nucleotides read TGTGCCTGGTCGCCGATGGGACTAGCGGGATATGCGCAATACAATGAGCAGTTCTTC. Its protein product is CAWSPMGLAGYAQYNEQFF.

This clone was counted once. This rearrangement joins TRBV28 to TRBJ2-1; 9 bases match TRBD1. The CDR3 runs to 15 residues. The V gene end was trimmed by 3 bases and the J gene end by 14 bases; junction bases not matched to a gene: 14. CDR1 and CDR2 (germline): MDHEN, SYDVKM. This CDR3 reads CASSFPDRGENGKFF. The CDR3 nucleotides read TGTGCCAGCAGTTTTCCGGACAGGGGTGAAAATGGGAAGTTCTTC.

The CDR3 here is CASSQPGLAGGWSYEQYF. CDR3 nucleotide sequence: TGTGCCAGCAGCCAACCGGGACTAGCGGGAGGTTGGTCCTACGAGCAGTACTTC. The chain joins TRBV5-4 to TRBJ2-7; 15 nucleotides match TRBD2. The CDR3 sequence is 18 residues long. CDR1 is SGHNT and CDR2 is YYREEE in the germline V gene (reference sequence). Trimming took 4 bases from V and 1 from J; bases not matched to a gene: 9.

In its sample, this clone was seen a few times. This chain joins TRBV27 and TRBJ2-5; possibly TRBD2 for D (6 bases). Trimming took off 8 bases at V and 5 bases at J, with 18 bases between the two ends. The V gene's germline CDR1 is MNHEY and CDR2 SMNVEV (reference sequence). The CDR3 runs to 14 residues. The CDR3 DNA follows: TGTGCCAGCGGTACTAGCCCGGGAAGCGAGACCCAGTACTTC. Translated, it gives CASGTSPGSETQYF.

The CDR3 DNA follows: TGTGCCAGCAGTTTGATGGGCCAGCCCCAGCATTTT. Protein: CASSLMGQPQHF. The chain uses TRBV27 and TRBJ1-5; no definite D call. Trimming shortened V by 3 bases and J by 7 bases, and 7 bases separated the two germline ends. The germline gives CDR1 MNHEY, CDR2 SMNVEV (reference sequence). This CDR3 region has 12 residues.

The V and J genes are TRBV19 and TRBJ1-1; 9 bases are shared with TRBD1. With 5 bases clipped from V and 10 bases from J, the junction kept 11 bases outside the gene matches. The CDR3 contains 14 residues. Per the germline V gene, CDR1 is LNHDA and CDR2 is SQIVND (reference sequence). This CDR3 reads CASSSGTGFRGAFF. The CDR3 region has the DNA TGTGCCAGTAGTTCTGGGACAGGGTTCAGGGGAGCTTTCTTT.

CDR3 region: CASRDRFQETQYF. Here the CDR3 DNA reads TGTGCCAGCAGAGACAGGTTTCAAGAGACCCAGTACTTC. The J gene is TRBJ2-5, the V gene TRBV28; possible D gene TRBD1, 6 bases. CDR3 size: 13 residues. With 6 bases removed from V and 2 bases from J, the gap between germline ends came to 10 bases. CDR1 and CDR2 from the germline V gene are MDHEN and SYDVKM.

This clone was picked up one time. The V call is TRBV6-5, the J call TRBJ2-7, with a weak D call TRBD2 (7 bases). Trimming cost V 0 bases and J 0 bases, with 9 bases left between them. This CDR3 has 15 amino acids. Germline V gene lookup returns CDR1 MNHEY and CDR2 SVGAGI. The CDR3: CASSYSGGGSYEQYF. The CDR3 DNA follows: TGTGCCAGCAGTTACTCGGGAGGGGGCTCCTACGAGCAGTACTTC.

Only a few counts were recorded for this clone. The rearrangement joins TRBV6-6 to TRBJ2-1, with D perhaps matching TRBD1 (6 bases). Trimming took 6 bases from V and 4 from J, leaving 16 bases between them. Germline V gene data show CDR1 as MNHNY and CDR2 as SVGAGI (reference sequence). There are 15 residues in the CDR3. The CDR3 DNA sequence: TGTGCCAGCAGCCCGGGACAAGCATTATACAATGAGCAGTTCTTC. Protein product: CASSPGQALYNEQFF.

The gene calls are TRBV5-1 and TRBJ1-1; weak D call: TRBD1 (5 bases). V lost 1 base, J lost 4 bases, and 8 bases lay in between. Germline CDR1 SGHRS, CDR2 YFSETQ. This CDR3 is built from 13 residues. The CDR3 sequence: CASSLPGGTEAFF. The DNA of the CDR3 is TGCGCCAGCAGCTTGCCGGGGGGCACTGAAGCTTTCTTT.

This chain joins TRBV9 and TRBJ2-5; weak D call: TRBD1 (5 bases). Trimming left V 2 bases short and J 0 bases short, with 11 bases between. The germline CDR1 and CDR2 sequences are SGDLS and YYNGEE. The CDR3 sequence is 15 residues long. CDR3 bases: TGTGCCAGCAGCGTGGCAGGGATTTACCAAGAGACCCAGTACTTC. It specifies CASSVAGIYQETQYF.

This clone was seen only once. The CDR3 loop reads CASSAAGTRGILEQYF. The CDR3 bases are TGTGCCAGCAGCGCCGCCGGGACTAGGGGGATTCTCGAGCAGTACTTC. The chain combines TRBV5-6 with TRBJ2-7; 8 bases fit TRBD2. The V gene end was trimmed by 4 bases and the J gene end by 6 bases; junction bases not matched to a gene: 15. CDR1 is SGHDT and CDR2 is YYEEEE in the germline V gene. The CDR3 runs to 16 residues.